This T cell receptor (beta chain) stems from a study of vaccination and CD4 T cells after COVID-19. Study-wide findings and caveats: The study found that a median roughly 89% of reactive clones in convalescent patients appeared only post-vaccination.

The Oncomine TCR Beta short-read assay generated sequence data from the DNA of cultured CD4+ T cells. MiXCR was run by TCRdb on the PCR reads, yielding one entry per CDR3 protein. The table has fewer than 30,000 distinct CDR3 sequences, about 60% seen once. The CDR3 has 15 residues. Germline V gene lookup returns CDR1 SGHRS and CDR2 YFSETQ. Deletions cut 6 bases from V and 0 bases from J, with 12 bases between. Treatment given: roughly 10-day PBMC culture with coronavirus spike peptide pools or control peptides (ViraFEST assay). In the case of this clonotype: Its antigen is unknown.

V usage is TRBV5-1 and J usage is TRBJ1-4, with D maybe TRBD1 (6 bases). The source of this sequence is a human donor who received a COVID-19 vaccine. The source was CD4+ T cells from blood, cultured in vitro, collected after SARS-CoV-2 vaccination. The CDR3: CASTGDYATNEKLFF. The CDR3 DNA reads TGCGCCAGCACAGGGGACTACGCAACTAATGAAAAACTGTTTTTT. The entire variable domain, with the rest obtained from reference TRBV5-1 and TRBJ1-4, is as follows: KAGVTQTPRYLIKTRGQQVTLSCSPISGHRSVSWYQQTPGQGLQFLFEYFSETQRNKGNFPGRFSGRQFSNSRSEMNVSTLELGDSALYLCASTGDYATNEKLFFGSGTQLSVL.